These 21 T cell receptor beta chains originate from one sample sequenced in a study of a mutant IDH1 vaccine in newly diagnosed glioma. The time point denotes: week 23, last vaccination. The investigators gave 300 ug of mutant IDH1 20-mer peptide in each vaccine dose, together with topical imiquimod. For these receptors, no antigen is known. Measured with immunoSEQ multiplex PCR; TCRdb has only the in-frame clones, and not every one. The sample holds about 30,000 clones; roughly 88% are singletons and the top ten take around 2.5%. The material sequenced was PBMCs, taken from a glioma patient whose treatment included an IDH1 peptide vaccine. The source is a man aged 35 to 55 with glioma.

The chain links TRBV29-1 to TRBJ2-3; 7 positions match TRBD1. V trimming: 4 bases; J trimming: 4 bases; junction bases outside the gene matches: 5. The CDR3 consists of 13 residues. CDR1 is SQVTM and CDR2 is ANQGSEA in the germline V gene. The CDR3 protein is CSVVRDRADTQYF. CDR3 sequence (DNA): TGCAGCGTTGTCCGGGACAGAGCAGATACGCAGTATTTT.

The chain has TRBV18 and TRBJ2-2; D may be TRBD1 (5 bases). V lost 6 bases to trimming and J lost 2 bases, with 13 bases between them. This CDR3 is built from 15 residues. Germline loops: CDR1 KGHSH, CDR2 LQKENI. CDR3 nucleotides: TGTGCCAGCTCCCAGGGAATGGTAAACACCGGGGAGCTGTTTTTT. Encoded protein: CASSQGMVNTGELFF. The complete variable domain, with remaining parts taken from reference TRBV18 and TRBJ2-2, reads NAGVMQNPRHLVRRRGQEARLRCSPMKGHSHVYWYRQLPEEGLKFMVYLQKENIIDESGMPKERFSAEFPKEGPSILRIQQVVRGDSAAYFCASSQGMVNTGELFFGEGSRLTVL.

Written as DNA, the CDR3 is TGCGCCAGCAGCCAAGATCGCTTGTCGCGGTATCAGCCCCAGCATTTT. Translation: CASSQDRLSRYQPQHF. This sequence joins TRBV4-1 and TRBJ1-5, with D uncertain. The CDR3 covers 16 residues. Trimming removed 0 bases from V and 5 bases from J, with 14 bases in between. In germline, CDR1 is MGHRA, CDR2 YSYEKL.

V is TRBV6-1 and J is TRBJ2-4, with 8 bases fitting TRBD2. The CDR3 consists of 18 residues. V gave up 6 bases and J gave up 0 bases; unmatched junction bases: 13. CDR1 is MNHNS and CDR2 is SASEGT in the germline V gene. The CDR3 DNA sequence: TGTGCCAGCAGCGAAAGGGGACTAGACCCATTAGCCAAAAACATTCAGTACTTC. This codes for CASSERGLDPLAKNIQYF.

The chain employs TRBV7-2 and TRBJ1-1, with 8 bases lining up with TRBD1. Trimming took 5 bases from V and 6 from J; bases not matched to a gene: 11. CDR3 length equals 15 residues. Germline-derived CDR1 and CDR2 are SGHTA and FQGNSA. The CDR3 sequence is CASSTDRVALAEAFF. Written as DNA, the CDR3 is TGTGCCAGCAGCACGGACAGGGTGGCCTTGGCTGAAGCTTTCTTT.

This chain uses TRBV5-1 with TRBJ1-2; 7 bases are shared with TRBD1. Germline CDR1 reads SGHRS; CDR2 reads YFSETQ. The V gene end was trimmed by 4 bases and the J gene end by 0 bases; junction bases not matched to a gene: 12. The CDR3 is 17 amino acids. As DNA, the CDR3 is TGCGCCAGCAGCCTAGGGACAGTCCCTGACGCTAACTATGGCTACACCTTC. It codes for CASSLGTVPDANYGYTF.

The chain combines TRBV5-1 with TRBJ2-7, with TRBD1 matching 11 bases. The germline CDR1 and CDR2 sequences are SGHRS and YFSETQ. Trimming removed 4 bases from V and 3 bases from J; junction bases left unmatched: 6. The CDR3 sequence is 15 residues long. CDR3 DNA sequence: TGCGCCAGCAGCGAGCCCGGGACAGGGGGCTACGAGCAGTACTTC. It codes for CASSEPGTGGYEQYF.

The rearrangement joins TRBV7-9 to TRBJ1-3; perhaps TRBD1 as D (6 bases). There are 14 residues in the CDR3. Trimming took 2 bases from V and 7 from J, leaving 12 bases between them. CDR1 is SEHNR and CDR2 is FQNEAQ in the germline V gene (reference sequence). In DNA, the CDR3 is TGTGCCAGCAGCTTACTAGGGACAACCAACACCATATATTTT. It specifies CASSLLGTTNTIYF.

This clone has more than one count but fewer than ten. The CDR3 DNA is TGTGCCAGCAGCCCCATGAGGGACAATCAGCCCCAGCATTTT. This gives the protein CASSPMRDNQPQHF. The chain couples TRBV27 to TRBJ1-5; the D is unclear. Germline CDR1 MNHEY, CDR2 SMNVEV (reference sequence). The CDR3 is 14 amino acids. V lost 6 bases and J 3 bases, leaving 12 bases between the germline ends.

This clone came up a few times. The DNA of the CDR3 is TGTGCCAGCAGTGATCACCGGGACTTCTTTTACAATGAGCAGTTCTTC. Encoded protein: CASSDHRDFFYNEQFF. V and J are TRBV25-1 and TRBJ2-1; a weak D match, TRBD2 (6 bases). Per germline, CDR1 MGHDK and CDR2 SYGVNS. Trimming left V 3 bases short and J 4 bases short, with 16 bases between. The CDR3 covers 16 residues.

J is TRBJ1-6 and V is TRBV5-4, with TRBD1 identical over 7 bases. The CDR3 is 15 residues long. Germline trimming cut 4 bases from V and 9 bases from J; bases unmatched to any gene: 10. CDR1 is SGHNT and CDR2 is YYREEE in the germline V gene (reference sequence). DNA for the CDR3: TGTGCCAGCAGCGGCGAAAGGGGGCTAGGTTCACCCCTCCACTTT. Translating it yields CASSGERGLGSPLHF.

This chain joins TRBV7-2 and TRBJ2-7; TRBD2 is a possible D gene (6 bases). Germline CDR1 SGHTA, CDR2 FQGNSA. Trimming took 0 bases from V and 0 from J, leaving 9 bases between them. The CDR3 is 15 amino acids. The CDR3 region is CASSLAAGSSYEQYF. In nucleotides, the CDR3 is TGTGCCAGCAGCTTAGCTGCGGGGAGCTCCTACGAGCAGTACTTC.

The rearrangement uses TRBV4-3 and TRBJ2-1; 7 bases line up with TRBD2. In germline, CDR1 is LGHNA, CDR2 YSLEER. This CDR3 spans 16 amino acids. V trimming: 0 bases; J trimming: 9 bases; junction bases outside the gene matches: 11. CDR3 coding DNA: TGCGCCAGCAGCCAAGACTTGGGGGAGGGATCGAGTGAGCAGTTCTTC. Protein product: CASSQDLGEGSSEQFF.

The gene calls are TRBV6-1 and TRBJ2-1; D perhaps matches TRBD1 (5 bases). From germline, CDR1 is MNHNS and CDR2 SASEGT. The CDR3 runs to 13 residues. V was clipped by 6 bases and J by 5 bases, with 11 bases between them. The CDR3 sequence: CASSWTPDNEQFF. Written as DNA, the CDR3 is TGTGCCAGCAGCTGGACACCGGACAATGAGCAGTTCTTC.

V is TRBV5-1 and J is TRBJ2-7; 10 bases fit TRBD1. Germline CDR1 and CDR2: SGHRS and YFSETQ. The CDR3 is 16 amino acids. Trimming at V came to 3 bases and at J to 2 bases, leaving 8 bases not matched to a gene. In nucleotides, the CDR3 is TGCGCCAGCAGCTCCCCCAGGGGGACAGGGGCCTACGAGCAGTACTTC. It translates to CASSSPRGTGAYEQYF.

The chain links TRBV5-1 to TRBJ1-1; D is unclear. The CDR3 is made up of 14 amino acids. Germline lookup yields CDR1 SGHRS and CDR2 YFSETQ. V shed 0 bases and J shed 6 bases, with 12 bases lying between them. The DNA of the CDR3 is TGCGCCAGCAGCTTGGCCGAGGGAGTACCTGAAGCTTTCTTT. Amino acids: CASSLAEGVPEAFF.

This chain links TRBV2 with TRBJ2-6; D is possibly TRBD1 or TRBD2 (5 bases each). Germline loops: CDR1 SNHLY, CDR2 FYNNEI. The CDR3 is 16 amino acids. V shed 5 bases and J shed 0 bases, with 11 bases lying between them. CDR3 sequence reads: CASSPGTRSGANVLTF. CDR3 nucleotides: TGTGCCAGCAGTCCGGGGACCCGCTCTGGGGCCAACGTCCTGACTTTC. Complete variable domain (other parts from reference TRBV2 and TRBJ2-6): EPEVTQTPSHQVTQMGQEVILRCVPISNHLYFYWYRQILGQKVEFLVSFYNNEISEKSEIFDDQFSVERPDGSNFTLKIRSTKLEDSAMYFCASSPGTRSGANVLTFGAGSRLTVL.

This chain links TRBV19 with TRBJ2-7; TRBD1 might be the D (6 bases). Germline CDR1 LNHDA, CDR2 SQIVND (reference sequence). CDR3 length: 11 residues. Trimming left V 5 bases short and J 6 bases short, with 8 bases between. This CDR3 is CASSSGVEQYF. The DNA for the CDR3 is TGTGCCAGTAGTTCAGGGGTCGAGCAGTACTTC. Full variable domain (remainder filled in from reference TRBV19 and TRBJ2-7): DGGITQSPKYLFRKEGQNVTLSCEQNLNHDAMYWYRQDPGQGLRLIYYSQIVNDFQKGDIAEGYSVSREKKESFPLTVTSAQKNPTAFYLCASSSGVEQYFGPGTRLTVT.

The gene calls are TRBV7-3 and TRBJ2-1; TRBD2 agrees at 9 bases. Germline-derived CDR1 and CDR2 are SGHTA and FQGTGA. Trimming cost V 2 bases and J 2 bases; bases outside gene matches: 1. CDR3 size: 15 residues. CDR3 coding DNA: TGTGCCAGCAGCTTAGCGGGAGGGACCTACAATGAGCAGTTCTTC. Amino acid sequence: CASSLAGGTYNEQFF.

The rearrangement joins TRBV19 to TRBJ2-1; either TRBD1 or TRBD2 may supply D (5 bases each). Trimming took 4 bases from V and 2 from J, leaving 12 bases between them. Looked up from germline, CDR1 is LNHDA and CDR2 is SQIVND (reference sequence). CDR3 size: 15 residues. CDR3 in amino acids: CASSTPGGTYNEQFF. CDR3 DNA: TGTGCCAGTAGTACCCCTGGGGGTACCTACAATGAGCAGTTCTTC.

V gene TRBV7-8 combines with J gene TRBJ1-2, with 9 positions matching TRBD1. Germline CDR1 and CDR2: SGHVS and FQNEAQ. The length of the CDR3 is 16 residues. Trimming at V came to 5 bases and at J to 3 bases, leaving 10 bases not matched to a gene. CDR3 loop: CASSRHKGQGDYGYTF. CDR3 coding DNA: TGTGCCAGCAGCCGCCATAAGGGACAGGGAGACTATGGCTACACCTTC.